The clone carrying this T cell receptor (beta chain) showed up just once. This entry comes from a study of blood T cell repertoires in COVID-19. Study in general: The study drew acute and convalescent COVID-19 samples from the United States, Italy and Spain.

Authors' data handling: Estimation of nucleated cell counts relied on the amplification of reference gene primers. Only in-frame clones appear in the TCRdb table, and some are missing; sequencing was by immunoSEQ multiplex PCR. V and J calls and clone size are those listed in that table; D and trimming were worked out from the DNA. The table records 100,000 to 150,000 clones, about 81% of them present only once. The V end lost 7 bases, the J end lost 3 bases, and 10 bases lay between the germline ends. CDR1 and CDR2 (germline): SGHKS, YYEKEE (reference sequence). The CDR3 consists of 12 residues. The chain has TRBV5-5 and TRBJ1-2; tentative D call: TRBD1 (5 bases). The sequence was collected from an elderly woman with acute or convalescent COVID-19. The sequencing sample was made of peripheral blood. CDR3 in amino acids: CASSWGDYGYTF. The CDR3 nucleotides are TGTGCCAGCTCCTGGGGGGACTATGGCTACACCTTC.